This is a list of T cell receptor beta chains from one sample in a study of cytomegalovirus exposure and HLA in healthy donors. Profiled with immunoSEQ multiplex PCR; TCRdb holds only in-frame clones, not every one. The table records nearly 110,000 clones, around 80% of them present only once. The sequenced sample was PBMCs. All receptors derive from a man aged 30 to 45 in good health and CMV-seropositive. Each CDR3 is given with its conserved first and last residue. A D gene is named only where the DNA matches it firmly. The listing skips clone size in some rows; elsewhere it reads once, few, many or a size class.

J,V,size,length,D,CDR3,DNA
TRBJ2-3,TRBV30,-,17,TRBD1,CAWSPPPGQRLTDTQYF,TGTGCCTGGAGTCCCCCCCCGGGACAGAGACTCACAGATACGCAGTATTTT
TRBJ1-1,TRBV7-3,-,16,TRBD1,CASSLGQGLMNTEAFF,TGTGCCAGCAGCTTGGGACAGGGATTAATGAACACTGAAGCTTTCTTT
TRBJ1-5,TRBV29-1,few,14,TRBD1,CSAQGRGPFQPQHF,TGCAGCGCCCAAGGCAGGGGGCCTTTTCAGCCCCAGCATTTT
TRBJ1-2,TRBV7-9,-,17,-,CASSPAGGRQDAYGYTF,TGTGCCAGCAGCCCCGCGGGGGGGAGGCAGGACGCCTATGGCTACACCTTC
TRBJ1-2,TRBV6-5,-,13,TRBD1,CASSSRQGRGYTF,TGTGCCAGCAGCTCACGACAGGGAAGAGGCTACACCTTC
TRBJ2-7,TRBV12-5,-,17,TRBD2,CASGLVRLAGGAREQYF,TGTGCTAGTGGTTTGGTACGACTAGCGGGGGGGGCCCGCGAGCAGTACTTC
TRBJ2-1,TRBV10-1,-,16,TRBD2,CASSETGGQSYNEQFF,TGCGCCAGCAGTGAGACGGGGGGGCAATCCTACAATGAGCAGTTCTTC
TRBJ1-2,TRBV7-8,-,16,-,CASSPYRFAQSAGYTF,TGTGCCAGCAGCCCATACCGGTTCGCACAGTCCGCTGGCTACACCTTC
TRBJ1-2,TRBV25-1,-,15,-,CASSSRTDDTDGYTF,TGTGCCAGCAGCAGTAGGACAGATGACACAGATGGCTACACCTTC
TRBJ2-7,TRBV5-1,few,15,-,CASSEQGSSSYEQYF,TGCGCCAGCAGCGAACAGGGTTCGAGCTCCTACGAGCAGTACTTC
TRBJ1-1,TRBV29-1,-,12,-,CSGSGVGTEAFF,TGCAGCGGCTCCGGGGTTGGCACTGAAGCTTTCTTT
TRBJ1-2,TRBV10-2,-,15,-,CASSVVGPRGYGYTF,TGCGCCAGCAGTGTAGTAGGCCCTCGGGGCTATGGCTACACCTTC
TRBJ1-5,TRBV7-9,-,15,-,CASSLSIGGNQPQHF,TGTGCCAGCAGCTTAAGTATCGGGGGCAATCAGCCCCAGCATTTT
TRBJ2-5,TRBV29-1,-,13,TRBD2,CSVVMGLRETQYF,TGCAGCGTTGTCATGGGACTACGGGAGACCCAGTACTTC
TRBJ1-2,TRBV6-1,-,16,-,CASSEAHLGGNYGYTF,TGTGCCAGCAGTGAAGCGCATCTAGGGGGTAACTATGGCTACACCTTC
TRBJ1-4,TRBV11-2,-,17,-,CASSLVNTQLNMGKLFF,TGTGCCAGCAGCTTAGTAAACACACAGCTTAACATGGGAAAACTGTTTTTT
TRBJ2-2,TRBV10-2,-,15,TRBD2,CASGRTSLITGELFF,TGCGCCAGCGGAAGGACTAGCTTAATCACCGGGGAGCTGTTTTTT
TRBJ2-5,TRBV5-6,-,15,TRBD1,CASSLVAGGLQTQYF,TGTGCCAGCAGCTTGGTCGCAGGGGGCCTACAGACCCAGTACTTC
TRBJ2-3,TRBV9,few,17,-,CASSVAVVLLAGDTQYF,TGTGCCAGCAGCGTAGCTGTTGTCCTGCTGGCAGGAGATACGCAGTATTTT
TRBJ2-4,TRBV19,-,14,-,CASSMQDFRDIQYF,TGTGCCAGTAGTATGCAGGACTTTAGGGACATTCAGTACTTC
TRBJ2-6,TRBV11-2,-,17,-,CASSFTVIGSGANVLTF,TGTGCCAGCAGCTTTACAGTAATTGGCTCTGGGGCCAACGTCCTGACTTTC
TRBJ2-7,TRBV30,-,13,-,CAWSVRWGDEQYF,TGTGCCTGGAGTGTACGGTGGGGGGACGAGCAGTACTTC
TRBJ2-7,TRBV6-1,-,14,TRBD2,CASISGGNNYEQYF,TGTGCCAGCATTTCGGGAGGGAACAACTACGAGCAGTACTTC
TRBJ2-1,TRBV2,-,11,TRBD1,CAGDRGNEQFF,TGTGCCGGCGACAGGGGTAATGAGCAGTTCTTC
TRBJ2-5,TRBV29-1,-,14,-,CSVEGQGGWETQYF,TGCAGCGTTGAAGGACAGGGAGGTTGGGAGACCCAGTACTTC
TRBJ1-1,TRBV5-1,-,13,-,CASSLVEGGEAFF,TGCGCCAGCAGCTTGGTCGAAGGGGGAGAAGCTTTCTTT
TRBJ1-1,TRBV18,-,16,-,CASSPPTDFGYTEAFF,TGTGCCAGCTCACCACCAACCGACTTCGGGTACACTGAAGCTTTCTTT
TRBJ2-1,TRBV11-2,few,17,-,CASSLDSRGASYNEQFF,TGTGCCAGCAGCTTAGATTCCCGGGGGGCCTCCTACAATGAGCAGTTCTTC
TRBJ2-5,TRBV5-4,-,14,TRBD2,CASSFRGGTETQYF,TGTGCCAGCAGCTTTAGGGGAGGGACAGAGACCCAGTACTTC
TRBJ1-6,TRBV10-2,-,15,TRBD1,CASNWQGAKDSPLHF,TGCGCCAGCAACTGGCAGGGGGCAAAAGATTCACCCCTCCACTTT
TRBJ1-1,TRBV2,-,12,-,CARVLMDTEAFF,TGTGCCAGGGTGCTAATGGACACTGAAGCTTTCTTT
TRBJ2-3,TRBV6-1,-,18,TRBD1,CASSATGARISSTDTQYF,TGTGCCAGCAGTGCGACAGGGGCACGGATTTCTAGCACAGATACGCAGTATTTT
TRBJ1-6,TRBV27,-,19,TRBD1,CASSFSGLSDRAYNSPLHF,TGTGCCAGCAGTTTTTCGGGCCTCTCCGACAGGGCCTATAATTCACCCCTCCACTTT
TRBJ1-3,TRBV23-1,-,21,-,CASSHSDNTHIGKNSGNTIYF,TGCGCCAGCAGTCATAGTGACAACACTCACATCGGGAAGAACTCTGGAAACACCATATATTTT
TRBJ1-2,TRBV4-2,-,15,TRBD1,CASSQVDRVNYGYTF,TGTGCCAGCAGCCAAGTAGACAGGGTCAACTATGGCTACACCTTC
TRBJ1-5,TRBV5-4,-,14,-,CASSLAGSEEPQHF,TGTGCCAGCAGCTTGGCCGGGTCCGAGGAGCCCCAGCATTTT
TRBJ2-4,TRBV14,-,19,TRBD2,CASSPGATSGGLAKNIQYF,TGTGCCAGCAGCCCTGGGGCCACTAGCGGGGGACTAGCCAAAAACATTCAGTACTTC
TRBJ2-7,TRBV4-2,-,15,-,CASSQEGGAINEQYF,TGTGCCAGCAGCCAAGAGGGGGGGGCTATCAACGAGCAGTACTTC
TRBJ2-2,TRBV6-5,-,13,-,CASSLQGSGELFF,TGTGCCAGCAGTCTACAGGGCTCCGGGGAGCTGTTTTTT
TRBJ2-7,TRBV29-1,-,14,-,CSVEGLVRANEQYF,TGCAGCGTTGAAGGGCTGGTCAGGGCTAACGAGCAGTACTTC
TRBJ2-2,TRBV5-1,once,16,TRBD1,CASSTNGQGATGELFF,TGCGCCAGCAGCACGAACGGACAGGGGGCTACCGGGGAGCTGTTTTTT
TRBJ2-3,TRBV2,-,14,TRBD1,CASSPRQDRDTQYF,TGTGCCAGCAGTCCCCGGCAGGACAGGGATACGCAGTATTTT
TRBJ1-3,TRBV5-1,-,15,TRBD1,CASSLPGGSGNTIYF,TGCGCCAGCAGCTTGCCAGGGGGCTCTGGAAACACCATATATTTT
TRBJ1-2,TRBV18,-,18,-,CASSPAGGTLTANYGYTF,TGTGCCAGCTCACCGGCGGGGGGGACCTTGACTGCTAACTATGGCTACACCTTC
TRBJ1-2,TRBV10-1,-,12,-,CPNGGGNKGYTF,TGCCCCAATGGGGGGGGGAATAAGGGCTACACCTTC
TRBJ2-5,TRBV18,-,13,-,CASSPLQQETQYF,TGTGCCAGCTCACCGTTGCAGCAAGAGACCCAGTACTTC
TRBJ2-3,TRBV9,-,14,-,CASSGLGGTDTQYF,TGTGCCAGCAGCGGCCTGGGCGGCACAGATACGCAGTATTTT
TRBJ2-7,TRBV5-1,once,14,-,CASSFNGGRGEQYF,TGCGCCAGCAGCTTCAACGGGGGACGGGGCGAGCAGTACTTC
TRBJ2-1,TRBV6-5,few,14,TRBD2,CASSWTSGRNEQFF,TGTGCCAGCAGTTGGACTAGCGGGAGAAATGAGCAGTTCTTC
TRBJ2-7,TRBV29-1,once,12,-,CSVGPRAHEQYF,TGCAGCGTTGGCCCGCGGGCCCACGAGCAGTACTTC